This T cell receptor beta chain comes out of a study of metastatic and nonmetastatic thyroid tumors. Overall study context: Across peripheral blood and tumor or nodule tissue samples taken from malignant and benign thyroid patients, the repertoires were compared with one another.

The germline V gene encodes CDR1 LGHNA and CDR2 YSLEER. Trimming removed 1 base from V and 6 bases from J, with 19 bases in between. The CDR3 has 16 amino acids. At least ten counts were recorded for this clone. Thyroid surgery was preceded by no treatment in any patient. Authors' data handling: The distant-metastasis classifier for papillary thyroid cancer was built from CDR3 differences across clinicopathological groups. TCRdb ran MiXCR on the PCR reads. The V and J calls and clone size come from TCRdb's table, not from the authors' own analysis. The sample contains around 25,000 clones, about 15% of which appear only once.

The sequenced material came from blood. The gene calls are TRBV4-3 and TRBJ2-7; D unresolved. This sequence was found in a female donor with papillary thyroid cancer or a benign thyroid nodule (not recorded which). Some clones in this sample may be carry-over from other donors' samples. The DNA of the CDR3 is TGCGCCAGCAGCCAAGGCCCCCAGACCCGAACGGGCGAGCAGTACTTC. Its protein product is CASSQGPQTRTGEQYF.